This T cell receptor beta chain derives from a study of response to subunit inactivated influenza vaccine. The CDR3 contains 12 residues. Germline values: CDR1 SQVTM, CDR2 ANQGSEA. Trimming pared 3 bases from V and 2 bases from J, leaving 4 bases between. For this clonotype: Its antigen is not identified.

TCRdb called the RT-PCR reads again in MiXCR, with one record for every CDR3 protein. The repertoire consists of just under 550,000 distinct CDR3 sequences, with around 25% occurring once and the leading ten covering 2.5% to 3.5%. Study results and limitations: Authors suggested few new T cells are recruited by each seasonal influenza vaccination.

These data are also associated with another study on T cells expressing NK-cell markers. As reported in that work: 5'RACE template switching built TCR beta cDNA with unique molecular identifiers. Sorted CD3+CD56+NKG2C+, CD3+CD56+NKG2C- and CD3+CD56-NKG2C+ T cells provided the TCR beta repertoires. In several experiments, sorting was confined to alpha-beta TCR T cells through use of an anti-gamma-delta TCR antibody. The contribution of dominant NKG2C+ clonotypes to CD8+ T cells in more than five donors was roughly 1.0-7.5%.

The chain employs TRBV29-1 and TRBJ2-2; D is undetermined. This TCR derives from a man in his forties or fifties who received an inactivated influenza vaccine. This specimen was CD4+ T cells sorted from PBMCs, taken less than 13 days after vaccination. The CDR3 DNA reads TGCAGCGTTGAGGCCAACACCGGGGAGCTGTTTTTT. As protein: CSVEANTGELFF.